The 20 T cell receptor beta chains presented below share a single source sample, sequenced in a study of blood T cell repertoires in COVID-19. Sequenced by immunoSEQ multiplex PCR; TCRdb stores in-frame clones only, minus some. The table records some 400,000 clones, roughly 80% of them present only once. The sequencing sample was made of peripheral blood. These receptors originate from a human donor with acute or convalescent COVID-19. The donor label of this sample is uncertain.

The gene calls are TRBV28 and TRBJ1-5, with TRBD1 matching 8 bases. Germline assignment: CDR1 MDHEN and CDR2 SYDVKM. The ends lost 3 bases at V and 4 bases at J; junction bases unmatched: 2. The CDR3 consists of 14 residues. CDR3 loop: CASSFQGANQPQHF. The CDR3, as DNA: TGTGCCAGCAGTTTTCAGGGGGCGAATCAGCCCCAGCATTTT.

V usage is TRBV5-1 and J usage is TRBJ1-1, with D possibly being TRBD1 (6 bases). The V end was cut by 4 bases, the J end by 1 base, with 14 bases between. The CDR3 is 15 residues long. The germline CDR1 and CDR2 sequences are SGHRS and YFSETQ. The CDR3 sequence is CASSPRRGGNTEAFF. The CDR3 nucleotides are TGCGCCAGCAGCCCTCGGCGAGGGGGGAACACTGAAGCTTTCTTT.

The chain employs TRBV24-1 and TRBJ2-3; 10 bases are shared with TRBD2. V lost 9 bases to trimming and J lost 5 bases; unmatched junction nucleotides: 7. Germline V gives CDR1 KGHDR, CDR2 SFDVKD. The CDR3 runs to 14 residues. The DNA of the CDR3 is TGTGCCACCTCACTAGCGGGATCGGAAGATACGCAGTATTTT. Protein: CATSLAGSEDTQYF.

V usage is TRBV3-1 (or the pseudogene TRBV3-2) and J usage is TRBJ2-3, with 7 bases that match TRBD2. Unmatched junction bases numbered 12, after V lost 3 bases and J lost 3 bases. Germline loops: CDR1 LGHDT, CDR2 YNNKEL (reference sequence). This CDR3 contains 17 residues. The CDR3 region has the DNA TGTGCCAGCAGCCAGCGAGAACCCGGGACTATTACAGATACGCAGTATTTT. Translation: CASSQREPGTITDTQYF.

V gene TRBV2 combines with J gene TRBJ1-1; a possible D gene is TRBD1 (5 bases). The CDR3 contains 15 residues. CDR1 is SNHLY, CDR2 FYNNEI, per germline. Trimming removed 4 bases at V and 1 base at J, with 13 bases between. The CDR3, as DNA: TGTGCCAGCAGTGCTCAGGGAAGTTCGAACACTGAAGCTTTCTTT. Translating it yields CASSAQGSSNTEAFF.

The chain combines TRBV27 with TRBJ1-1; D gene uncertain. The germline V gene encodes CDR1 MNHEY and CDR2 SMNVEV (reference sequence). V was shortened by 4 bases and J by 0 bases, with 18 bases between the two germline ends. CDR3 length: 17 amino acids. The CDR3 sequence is CASSSRRMQAMNTEAFF. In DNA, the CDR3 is TGTGCCAGCAGTTCCCGCCGTATGCAGGCCATGAACACTGAAGCTTTCTTT.

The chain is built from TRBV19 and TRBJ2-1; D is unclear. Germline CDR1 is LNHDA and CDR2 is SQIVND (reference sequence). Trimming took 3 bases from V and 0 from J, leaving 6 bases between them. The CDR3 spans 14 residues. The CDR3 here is CASSIPYSYNEQFF. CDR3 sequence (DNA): TGTGCCAGTAGTATCCCCTACTCCTACAATGAGCAGTTCTTC.

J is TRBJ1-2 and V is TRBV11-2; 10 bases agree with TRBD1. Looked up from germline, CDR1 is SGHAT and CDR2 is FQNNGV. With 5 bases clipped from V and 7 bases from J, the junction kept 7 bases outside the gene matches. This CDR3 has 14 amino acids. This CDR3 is CASSLDRGQGGYTF. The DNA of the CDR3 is TGTGCCAGCAGCCTTGACAGGGGGCAAGGTGGCTACACCTTC.

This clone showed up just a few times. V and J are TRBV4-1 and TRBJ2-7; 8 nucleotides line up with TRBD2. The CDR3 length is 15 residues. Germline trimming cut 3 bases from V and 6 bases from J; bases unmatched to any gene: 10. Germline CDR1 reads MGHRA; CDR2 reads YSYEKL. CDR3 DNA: TGCGCCAGCAGCCAGGGCGGACTAGCCCCCTCCGAGCAGTACTTC. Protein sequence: CASSQGGLAPSEQYF.

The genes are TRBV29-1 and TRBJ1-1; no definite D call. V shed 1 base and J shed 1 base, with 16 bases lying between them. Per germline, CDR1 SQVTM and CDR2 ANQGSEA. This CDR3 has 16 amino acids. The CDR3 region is CSVEVPGSPRNTEAFF. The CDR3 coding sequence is TGCAGCGTTGAAGTTCCCGGGAGCCCAAGGAACACTGAAGCTTTCTTT.

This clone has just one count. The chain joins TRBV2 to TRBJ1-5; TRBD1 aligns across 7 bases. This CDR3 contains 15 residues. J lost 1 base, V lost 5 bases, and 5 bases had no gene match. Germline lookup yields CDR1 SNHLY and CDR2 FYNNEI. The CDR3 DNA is TGTGCCAGCAGTAGACAGGGAGAGAGCAATCAGCCCCAGCATTTT. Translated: CASSRQGESNQPQHF.

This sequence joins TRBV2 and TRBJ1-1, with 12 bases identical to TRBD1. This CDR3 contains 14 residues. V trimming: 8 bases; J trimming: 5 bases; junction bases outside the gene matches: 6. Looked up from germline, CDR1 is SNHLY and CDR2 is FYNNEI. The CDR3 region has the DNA TGTGCCAGCGACGGGACAGGGGGCGGAACTGAAGCTTTCTTT. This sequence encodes CASDGTGGGTEAFF.

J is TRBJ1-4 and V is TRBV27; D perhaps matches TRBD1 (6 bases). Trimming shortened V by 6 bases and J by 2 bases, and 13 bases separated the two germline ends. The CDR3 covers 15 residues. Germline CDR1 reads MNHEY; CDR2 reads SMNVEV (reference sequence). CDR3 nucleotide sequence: TGTGCCAGCAGCGACTTCGGACAGACTAATGAAAAACTGTTTTTT. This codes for CASSDFGQTNEKLFF.

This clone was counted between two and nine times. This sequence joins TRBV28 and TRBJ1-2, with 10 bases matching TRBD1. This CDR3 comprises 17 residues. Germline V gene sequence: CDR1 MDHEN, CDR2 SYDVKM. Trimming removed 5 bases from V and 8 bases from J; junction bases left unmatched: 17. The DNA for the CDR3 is TGTGCCAGCAGTGATCCGGGACAGGGGCAAATAATTGGGGGCTACACCTTC. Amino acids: CASSDPGQGQIIGGYTF.

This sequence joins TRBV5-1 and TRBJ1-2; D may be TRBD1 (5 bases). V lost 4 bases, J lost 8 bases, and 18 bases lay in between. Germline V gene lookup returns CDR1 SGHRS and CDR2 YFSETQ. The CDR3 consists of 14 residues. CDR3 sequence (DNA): TGCGCCAGCAGCCGGGGGACGGACTTTTGGGGCTACACCTTC. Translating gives CASSRGTDFWGYTF.

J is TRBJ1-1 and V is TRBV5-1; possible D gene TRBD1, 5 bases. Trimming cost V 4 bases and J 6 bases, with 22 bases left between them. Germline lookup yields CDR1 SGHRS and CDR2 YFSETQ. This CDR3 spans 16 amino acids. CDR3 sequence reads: CASSKKISGNWAEAFF. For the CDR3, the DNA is TGCGCCAGCAGCAAGAAGATCTCAGGGAATTGGGCTGAAGCTTTCTTT.

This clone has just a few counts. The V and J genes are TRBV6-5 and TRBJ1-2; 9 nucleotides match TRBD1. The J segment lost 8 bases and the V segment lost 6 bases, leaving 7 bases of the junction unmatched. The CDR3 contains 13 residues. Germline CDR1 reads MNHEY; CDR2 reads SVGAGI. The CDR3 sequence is CASSLTGGAGYTF. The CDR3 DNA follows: TGTGCCAGCAGCCTAACAGGGGGCGCGGGCTACACCTTC.

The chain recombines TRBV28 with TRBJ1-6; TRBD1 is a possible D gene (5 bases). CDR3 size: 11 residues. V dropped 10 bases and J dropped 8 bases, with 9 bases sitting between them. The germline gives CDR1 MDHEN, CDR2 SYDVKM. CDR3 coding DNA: TGTGCCACCAGAGGGGATTCACCCCTCCACTTT. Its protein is CATRGDSPLHF.

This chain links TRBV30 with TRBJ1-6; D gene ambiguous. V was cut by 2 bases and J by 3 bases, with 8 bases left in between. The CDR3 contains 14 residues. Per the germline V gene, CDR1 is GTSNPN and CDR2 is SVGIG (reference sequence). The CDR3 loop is CAWSRQIYNSPLHF. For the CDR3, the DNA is TGTGCCTGGAGTCGCCAGATCTATAATTCACCCCTCCACTTT.

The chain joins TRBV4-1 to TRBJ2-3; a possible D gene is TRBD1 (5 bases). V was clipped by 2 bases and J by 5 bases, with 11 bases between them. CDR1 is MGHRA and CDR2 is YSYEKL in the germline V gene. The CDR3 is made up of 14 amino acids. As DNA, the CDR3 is TGCGCCAGCAGCCAACCCAGGGAAAAAGATACGCAGTATTTT. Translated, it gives CASSQPREKDTQYF.